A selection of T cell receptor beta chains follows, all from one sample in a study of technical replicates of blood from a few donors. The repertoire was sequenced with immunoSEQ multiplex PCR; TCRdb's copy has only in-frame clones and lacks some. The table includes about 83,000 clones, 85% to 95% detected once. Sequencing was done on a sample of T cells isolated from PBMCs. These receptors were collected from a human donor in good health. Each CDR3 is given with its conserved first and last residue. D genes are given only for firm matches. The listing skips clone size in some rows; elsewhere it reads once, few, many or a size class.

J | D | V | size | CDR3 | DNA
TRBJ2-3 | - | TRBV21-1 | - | CASHAQHTQYF | TGTGCCAGCCACGCACAGCATACGCAGTATTTT
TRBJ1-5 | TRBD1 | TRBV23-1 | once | CASSQTPGQGDHQPQHF | TGCGCCAGCAGTCAAACACCGGGACAGGGGGATCACCAGCCCCAGCATTTT
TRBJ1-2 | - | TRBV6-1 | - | CASSEVQPAGSYTF | TGTGCCAGCAGTGAAGTACAACCCGCGGGCAGCTACACCTTC
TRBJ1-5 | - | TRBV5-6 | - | CASSLGGDSNQPQHF | TGTGCCAGCAGCCTTGGAGGCGATAGCAATCAGCCCCAGCATTTT
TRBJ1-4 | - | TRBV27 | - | CASSPGGVVSEKLFF | TGTGCCAGCAGTCCGGGAGGAGTTGTTAGTGAAAAACTGTTTTTT
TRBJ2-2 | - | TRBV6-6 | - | CASNGFLNTGELFF | TGTGCCAGCAACGGTTTCCTGAACACCGGGGAGCTGTTTTTT
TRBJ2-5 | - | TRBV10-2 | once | CASSDDGGETQYF | TGCGCCAGCAGTGATGACGGGGGAGAGACCCAGTACTTC
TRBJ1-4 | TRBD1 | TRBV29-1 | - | CSVAGTGHEKLFF | TGCAGCGTGGCCGGGACAGGTCATGAAAAACTGTTTTTT
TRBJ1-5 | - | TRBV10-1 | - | CASSRDFGQPQHF | TGCGCCAGCAGCCGGGACTTCGGGCAGCCCCAGCATTTT
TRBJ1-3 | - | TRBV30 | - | CAWSAPEAPGNTIYF | TGTGCCTGGAGTGCTCCGGAGGCCCCGGGCAACACCATATATTTT
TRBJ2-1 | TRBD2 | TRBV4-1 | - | CASSQEGGPSGSNEQFF | TGCGCCAGCAGCCAAGAAGGAGGCCCTAGCGGGAGCAATGAGCAGTTCTTC
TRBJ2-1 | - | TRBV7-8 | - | CASSLVVGVATYNEQFF | TGTGCCAGCAGCTTAGTTGTAGGGGTTGCAACCTACAATGAGCAGTTCTTC
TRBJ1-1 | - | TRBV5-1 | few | CASTAGRNTEAFF | TGCGCCAGCACGGCGGGACGAAACACTGAAGCTTTCTTT
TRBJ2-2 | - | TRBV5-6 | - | CASSLFGEAGNTGELFF | TGTGCCAGCAGCTTGTTCGGGGAAGCGGGGAACACCGGGGAGCTGTTTTTT
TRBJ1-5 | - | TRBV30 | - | CAWSPSGRPQHF | TGTGCCTGGAGTCCATCAGGGCGGCCCCAGCATTTT
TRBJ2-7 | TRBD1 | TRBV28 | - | CASSLRTGGSYEQYF | TGTGCCAGCAGTTTAAGGACAGGGGGCAGCTACGAGCAGTACTTC
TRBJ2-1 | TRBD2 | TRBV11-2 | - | CASSSGLATYNEQFF | TGTGCCAGCAGCTCAGGACTAGCGACCTACAATGAGCAGTTCTTC
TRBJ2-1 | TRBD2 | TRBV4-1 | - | CASSQVRGGRNETRDWQFF | TGCGCCAGCAGCCAAGTTCGGGGCGGGAGGAACGAAACTAGGGACTGGCAGTTCTTC
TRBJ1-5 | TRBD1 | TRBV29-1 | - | CSVEVEGAGNQPQHF | TGCAGCGTTGAGGTAGAGGGGGCAGGCAATCAGCCCCAGCATTTT
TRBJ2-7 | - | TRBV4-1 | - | CASSYAGDYEQYF | TGCGCCAGCAGCTACGCTGGAGACTACGAGCAGTACTTC
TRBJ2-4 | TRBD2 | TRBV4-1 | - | CASSQPTSGGAKNIQYF | TGCGCCAGCAGCCAGCCGACTAGCGGGGGGGCCAAAAACATTCAGTACTTC
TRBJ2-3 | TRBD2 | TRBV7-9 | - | CASSRSGDPDTQYF | TGTGCCAGCAGCAGAAGCGGGGACCCAGATACGCAGTATTTT
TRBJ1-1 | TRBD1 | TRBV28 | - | CASTTGQEVTEAFF | TGTGCCAGCACCACGGGACAGGAAGTAACTGAAGCTTTCTTT
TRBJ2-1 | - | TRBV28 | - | CASSLIGGGWNEQFF | TGTGCCAGCAGTTTAATCGGAGGGGGCTGGAATGAGCAGTTCTTC
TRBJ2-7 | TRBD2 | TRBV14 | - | CASSQARRLAGHYEQYF | TGTGCCAGCAGCCAAGCGAGGCGGCTAGCGGGACATTACGAGCAGTACTTC
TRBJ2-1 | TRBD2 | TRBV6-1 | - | CASFPGLGLVNEQFF | TGTGCCAGCTTTCCGGGTCTGGGACTAGTCAATGAGCAGTTCTTC
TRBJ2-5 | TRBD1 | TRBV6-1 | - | CANRQGETQYF | TGTGCCAACAGACAGGGAGAGACCCAGTACTTC
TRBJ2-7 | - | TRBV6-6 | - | CASSYTDVASYEQYF | TGTGCCAGCAGTTACACAGACGTCGCCTCCTACGAGCAGTACTTC
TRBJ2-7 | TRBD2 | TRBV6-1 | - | CASRSGGSSYEQYF | TGTGCCAGCAGGAGCGGGGGGAGCTCCTACGAGCAGTACTTC
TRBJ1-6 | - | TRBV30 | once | CAWRGGGSRYSPLHF | TGTGCCTGGAGGGGCGGGGGGAGCCGGTATTCACCCCTCCACTTT
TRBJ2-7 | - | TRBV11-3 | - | CASSPGQIYEQYF | TGTGCCAGCAGCCCCGGACAGATCTACGAGCAGTACTTC
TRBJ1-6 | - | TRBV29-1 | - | CSARTVDNSPLHF | TGCAGCGCGCGGACAGTTGATAATTCACCCCTCCACTTT
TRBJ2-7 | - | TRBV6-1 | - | CASSPPYEQYF | TGTGCCAGCAGTCCCCCTTACGAGCAGTACTTC
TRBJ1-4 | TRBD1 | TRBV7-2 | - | CASRGQGNEKLFF | TGTGCCAGCAGAGGACAGGGTAATGAAAAACTGTTTTTT
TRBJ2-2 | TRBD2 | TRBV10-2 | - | CASLAPGLNTGELFF | TGCGCCAGCTTGGCCCCGGGACTAAACACCGGGGAGCTGTTTTTT
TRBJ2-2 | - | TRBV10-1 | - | CASSESEDGELFF | TGCGCCAGCAGTGAGTCGGAGGACGGGGAGCTGTTTTTT
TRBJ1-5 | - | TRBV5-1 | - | CASSLAGQLNQPQHF | TGCGCCAGCAGCTTGGCCGGACAGCTCAATCAGCCCCAGCATTTT
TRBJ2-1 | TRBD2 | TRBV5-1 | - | CASSFNLADYNEQFF | TGCGCCAGCAGCTTCAACCTAGCGGACTACAATGAGCAGTTCTTC
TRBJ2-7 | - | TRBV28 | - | CASRAVLRGKRFSEQYF | TGTGCCAGCAGAGCAGTCTTACGGGGGAAACGGTTCTCCGAGCAGTACTTC
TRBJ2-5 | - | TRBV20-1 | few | CSATEETQYF | TGCAGTGCTACAGAAGAGACCCAGTACTTC
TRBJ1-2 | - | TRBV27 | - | CASSSRGRGLDGYTF | TGTGCCAGCAGTTCCCGGGGGCGGGGACTAGATGGCTACACCTTC
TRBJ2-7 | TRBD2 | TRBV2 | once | CATLAGVISYEQYF | TGTGCCACCCTAGCGGGAGTAATCTCCTACGAGCAGTACTTC
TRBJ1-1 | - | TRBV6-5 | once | CASSYGQNTEAFF | TGTGCCAGCAGTTACGGGCAGAACACTGAAGCTTTCTTT
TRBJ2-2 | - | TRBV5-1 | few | CASSLGLVGTGELFF | TGCGCCAGCAGCTTGGGACTAGTTGGAACCGGGGAGCTGTTTTTT
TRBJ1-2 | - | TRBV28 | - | CATSPGSGYTF | TGTGCCACCAGCCCCGGGAGCGGCTACACCTTC
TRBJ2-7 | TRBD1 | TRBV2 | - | CASSVEGQASYEQYF | TGTGCCAGCAGCGTAGAGGGACAGGCCTCCTACGAGCAGTACTTC
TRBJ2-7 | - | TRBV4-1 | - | CASSQVRGGNTAPVAYYEQYF | TGCGCCAGCAGCCAAGTCCGAGGCGGGAACACCGCTCCCGTGGCCTACTACGAGCAGTACTTC